This TCR beta chain was recovered during a study of T cells in Graves' hyperthyroidism and ophthalmopathy. PBMCs were obtained from over 8.5 ml fresh peripheral blood. V lost 3 bases to trimming and J lost 3 bases, with 12 bases between them. There are 14 residues in the CDR3. CDR1 is LNHDA and CDR2 is SQIVND in the germline V gene (reference sequence). Researchers took RNA transcripts and amplified the TCR beta CDR3 regions from them. An initial round of RT-PCR targeting the TCR CDR3 relied on the HTBI primer set. TCRdb processed the multiplex PCR reads anew with MiXCR; each CDR3 protein has one entry. This table holds nearly 250,000 distinct CDR3 sequences, approximately 23% found once.

The chain carries TRBV19 and TRBJ2-7; D might be TRBD1 (7 bases). Sequencing was performed on blood. This TCR was sampled from a woman in her forties with Graves' ophthalmopathy. The CDR3 nucleotides are TGTGCCAGTAGTATCCAGGGGGGTAACTACGAGCAGTACTTC. Encoded protein: CASSIQGGNYEQYF.